One sample yielded the 28 T cell receptor beta chains listed below, sequenced in a study of blood T cell repertoires in COVID-19. TCRdb's copy holds only in-frame clones and misses some; the assay was immunoSEQ multiplex PCR. Of 150,000 to 200,000 clones listed, almost 90% were seen once; the top ten hold 0.62%. The source material was peripheral blood. The receptor source for this set is a man aged 45-65 years with acute or convalescent COVID-19.

The chain combines TRBV27 with TRBJ1-1; D uncertain. Germline CDR1 MNHEY, CDR2 SMNVEV (reference sequence). The ends were cut back, 6 bases at V and 0 bases at J, with 8 bases in the middle. The CDR3 extends over 13 amino acids. This CDR3 is CASSRGMNTEAFF. CDR3 coding DNA: TGTGCCAGCAGCCGCGGGATGAACACTGAAGCTTTCTTT.

This clone was seen a single time. The V and J genes are TRBV20-1 and TRBJ2-4; 7 nucleotides line up with TRBD1. CDR1 and CDR2 from the germline V gene are DFQATT and SNEGSKA (reference sequence). V trimming: 3 bases; J trimming: 4 bases; junction bases outside the gene matches: 3. CDR3 length: 13 residues. CDR3 coding DNA: TGCAGTGCTAGTACAGGGGCGAAAAACATTCAGTACTTC. Amino acids: CSASTGAKNIQYF.

This chain joins TRBV19 and TRBJ2-2; 8 nucleotides match TRBD1. Germline V CDR1 and CDR2: LNHDA, SQIVND (reference sequence). The trim removed 7 bases at V and 4 bases at J, leaving 11 bases unmatched. CDR3 length equals 16 residues. CDR3 DNA: TGTGCCAGTACCCGATGGCAGACAGGGGCCACCGGGGAGCTGTTTTTT. Translating it yields CASTRWQTGATGELFF.

This clone was recorded once. J is TRBJ2-7 and V is TRBV30; TRBD2 might be the D (7 bases). CDR3 size: 14 residues. CDR1 and CDR2 (germline): GTSNPN, SVGIG (reference sequence). Trimming left V 2 bases short and J 0 bases short, with 11 bases between. The CDR3 sequence is CAWSLGGASYEQYF. As DNA, the CDR3 is TGTGCCTGGAGTCTGGGGGGGGCCTCCTACGAGCAGTACTTC.

The chain uses TRBV4-1 and TRBJ1-6, with no clear D. Germline V gene data show CDR1 as MGHRA and CDR2 as YSYEKL. The CDR3 is 17 residues long. Trimming took 0 bases from V and 4 from J, leaving 13 bases between them. The CDR3 region is CASSQEVLPKYNSPLHF. The CDR3 DNA follows: TGCGCCAGCAGCCAAGAGGTGCTACCGAAATATAATTCACCCCTCCACTTT.

In its sample, this clone was seen a few times. The rearrangement joins TRBV7-2 to TRBJ1-1; 9 bases are a match to TRBD1. The CDR3 consists of 16 residues. Germline CDR1 SGHTA, CDR2 FQGNSA. The V gene end was trimmed by 7 bases and the J gene end by 1 base; junction bases not matched to a gene: 10. The CDR3 reads CASNKRDRVRNTEAFF. In DNA, the CDR3 is TGTGCCAGCAACAAGCGGGACAGGGTTAGGAACACTGAAGCTTTCTTT.

V gene TRBV7-9 combines with J gene TRBJ1-1, with TRBD1 matching over 8 bases. The V gene's germline CDR1 is SEHNR and CDR2 FQNEAQ (reference sequence). With V trimmed by 5 bases and J by 0 bases, 8 bases remained unmatched. The CDR3 loop spans 16 amino acids. The CDR3 DNA reads as TGTGCCAGCAGCCGTGGACAGGGCGGCGTGAACACTGAAGCTTTCTTT. This translates into CASSRGQGGVNTEAFF.

This chain links TRBV5-5 with TRBJ2-3, with 9 bases identical to TRBD2. Germline V lookup: CDR1 SGHKS, CDR2 YYEKEE (reference sequence). The CDR3 loop spans 16 amino acids. J lost 2 bases, V lost 5 bases, and 9 bases had no gene match. CDR3: CASSKGRLAATDTQYF. DNA for the CDR3: TGTGCCAGCAGTAAGGGAAGACTAGCGGCCACAGATACGCAGTATTTT.

This chain links TRBV3-1 (or the pseudogene TRBV3-2) with TRBJ2-3; 9 bases are shared with TRBD1. This CDR3 has 14 amino acids. Germline V lookup: CDR1 LGHDT, CDR2 YNNKEL (reference sequence). J lost 6 bases, V lost 4 bases, and 5 bases had no gene match. CDR3 coding DNA: TGTGCCAGCAGCCTCGGACAGGGGAGGGATACGCAGTATTTT. Protein sequence: CASSLGQGRDTQYF.

The rearrangement joins TRBV3-1 (or the pseudogene TRBV3-2) to TRBJ2-3; TRBD2 matches 10 bases. J gave up 6 bases and V 0 bases, and 6 bases lay outside the gene matches. The CDR3 totals 16 residues. Germline V gene sequence: CDR1 LGHDT, CDR2 YNNKEL (reference sequence). CDR3 bases: TGTGCCAGCAGCCAAGATCCTAGCGGGGGCGTGGATACGCAGTATTTT. Amino acid sequence: CASSQDPSGGVDTQYF.

The genes are TRBV6-4 and TRBJ1-6, with D perhaps TRBD1 (5 bases). The CDR3 contains 14 residues. CDR1 and CDR2 (germline): MRHNA, SNTAGT. V dropped 2 bases and J dropped 7 bases, with 9 bases sitting between them. The CDR3 region is CASSDGNRNSPLHF. The DNA of the CDR3 is TGTGCCAGCAGTGACGGGAACAGGAATTCACCCCTCCACTTT.

DNA of the CDR3: TGTGCCAGCAGTCTCACCGGGACTAGCGGCCTCAATGAGCAGTTCTTC. It encodes CASSLTGTSGLNEQFF. The chain is built from TRBV14 and TRBJ2-1, with 11 bases that match TRBD2. In germline, CDR1 is SGHDN, CDR2 FVKESK. V shed 6 bases, J shed 6 bases, and the junction held 10 bases outside the gene matches. This CDR3 contains 16 residues.

This chain connects TRBV25-1 to TRBJ2-1, with D possibly matching TRBD1 (5 bases). The V gene lost 2 bases and the J gene lost 8 bases, with 16 bases spanning the gap. The CDR3 runs to 15 residues. Germline CDR1 and CDR2: MGHDK and SYGVNS. The CDR3 here is CASSEQGAIRDEQFF. The DNA for the CDR3 is TGTGCCAGCAGTGAACAGGGCGCGATCCGCGATGAGCAGTTCTTC.

The gene calls are TRBV27 and TRBJ2-1, with TRBD2 matching over 8 bases. The germline V gene has CDR1 MNHEY and CDR2 SMNVEV (reference sequence). The V segment lost 4 bases and the J segment 2 bases; nucleotides outside the gene matches: 4. The CDR3 is 15 residues long. CDR3 DNA sequence: TGTGCCAGCAGTTCCTTCGGGGGGGCCTACAATGAGCAGTTCTTC. Protein sequence: CASSSFGGAYNEQFF.

The chain joins TRBV19 to TRBJ2-1, with 8 nucleotides matching TRBD1. The length of the CDR3 is 15 residues. The germline V gene encodes CDR1 LNHDA and CDR2 SQIVND (reference sequence). Trimming took 5 bases from V and 6 from J; bases not matched to a gene: 9. The CDR3 is CASSVGTGLANEQFF. The CDR3 DNA reads as TGTGCCAGTAGTGTTGGGACAGGCCTGGCCAATGAGCAGTTCTTC.

The rearrangement joins TRBV2 to TRBJ2-4; no reliable D call. Germline values: CDR1 SNHLY, CDR2 FYNNEI. The germline V and J ends were trimmed by 1 base and 4 bases, with 11 bases remaining between them. The CDR3 contains 15 residues. DNA of the CDR3: TGTGCCAGCAGTGAAGGGGCAATCAGGAAAAACATTCAGTACTTC. This codes for CASSEGAIRKNIQYF.

The genes are TRBV5-1 and TRBJ2-4, with a weak D call TRBD1 (6 bases). There are 17 residues in the CDR3. The ends were cut back, 1 base at V and 3 bases at J, with 17 bases in the middle. CDR1 SGHRS and CDR2 YFSETQ come from the germline V gene. CDR3 nucleotides: TGCGCCAGCAGCTTGAGACCAACAGGGACCGTCAAAAACATTCAGTACTTC. Protein product: CASSLRPTGTVKNIQYF.

The V and J genes are TRBV28 and TRBJ2-7; possible D gene TRBD2, 5 bases. The V and J ends lost 4 bases and 1 base respectively, with 20 bases between them. Germline values: CDR1 MDHEN, CDR2 SYDVKM. This CDR3 has 17 amino acids. The CDR3 spells CASSSGKGSDRSYEQYF. Here the CDR3 DNA reads TGTGCCAGCAGTTCGGGAAAGGGCAGCGATAGATCCTACGAGCAGTACTTC.

This clone appeared a few times. This sequence joins TRBV6-5 and TRBJ1-2; 10 nucleotides line up with TRBD1. V lost 0 bases and J lost 4; bases outside the gene matches: 2. The CDR3 is 15 amino acids. Germline V gene data show CDR1 as MNHEY and CDR2 as SVGAGI. Written as DNA, the CDR3 is TGTGCCAGCAGTTACTCGAGACAGGGGGCCTATGGCTACACCTTC. Protein product: CASSYSRQGAYGYTF.

This clone was observed a single time. This chain joins TRBV25-1 and TRBJ1-2; 8 positions agree with TRBD1. Unmatched junction bases numbered 9, after V lost 3 bases and J lost 3 bases. The CDR3 consists of 16 residues. CDR1 and CDR2 from the germline V gene are MGHDK and SYGVNS. The CDR3 bases are TGTGCCAGCAGTGACGGCCGGGCGACAGGGGACTATGGCTACACCTTC. Its translation is CASSDGRATGDYGYTF.

The chain carries TRBV7-2 and TRBJ1-2; 10 positions agree with TRBD1. V shed 3 bases and J 3 bases; nucleotides not matched to a gene: 4. Germline values: CDR1 SGHTA, CDR2 FQGNSA. The CDR3 runs to 15 residues. In nucleotides, the CDR3 is TGTGCCAGCAGCTTCGGACAGGGGGGGCACTATGGCTACACCTTC. Protein: CASSFGQGGHYGYTF.

This clone was recorded a few times. The rearrangement links TRBV12-3 or TRBV12-4 to TRBJ1-3; 7 bases align to TRBD1. The V and J ends lost 5 bases and 4 bases, in that order; junction bases with no gene match: 2. This CDR3 contains 13 residues. This CDR3 reads CASSTGAGNTIYF. The CDR3, as DNA: TGTGCCAGCAGTACAGGGGCGGGAAACACCATATATTTT.

This chain connects TRBV28 to TRBJ2-3; 8 bases are shared with TRBD1. The V segment lost 4 bases and the J segment 4 bases; nucleotides outside the gene matches: 7. The CDR3 runs 15 residues. CDR1 is MDHEN, CDR2 SYDVKM, per germline. The DNA of the CDR3 is TGTGCCAGCAGTTGGGGGGACAGGCGGGCAGATACGCAGTATTTT. Amino acids: CASSWGDRRADTQYF.

This chain connects TRBV5-1 to TRBJ1-4; D is undetermined. The CDR3 covers 14 residues. Trimming stripped 6 bases from V and 8 bases from J, with 17 bases between. The germline V gene encodes CDR1 SGHRS and CDR2 YFSETQ. CDR3 DNA: TGCGCCAGCACTCCATTTCCGAAAGCCGAAAAACTGTTTTTT. Translated: CASTPFPKAEKLFF.

V gene TRBV2 combines with J gene TRBJ2-5, with unresolved D. The CDR3 is 13 amino acids. Trimming shortened V by 7 bases and J by 4 bases, and 13 bases separated the two germline ends. Germline V CDR1 and CDR2: SNHLY, FYNNEI. The CDR3 loop is CASKVSRGETQYF. The CDR3 DNA follows: TGTGCCAGCAAAGTCAGCCGCGGAGAGACCCAGTACTTC.

V gene TRBV7-2 combines with J gene TRBJ2-7; 10 bases are shared with TRBD2. V shed 5 bases, J shed 0 bases, and the junction held 4 bases outside the gene matches. CDR1 is SGHTA and CDR2 is FQGNSA in the germline V gene. CDR3 length: 15 residues. The CDR3 DNA is TGTGCCAGCAGCGCCACTAGCGGGAACTCCTACGAGCAGTACTTC. This codes for CASSATSGNSYEQYF. Supplemented by reference TRBV7-2 and TRBJ2-7, the full variable domain reads GAGVSQSPSNKVTEKGKDVELRCDPISGHTALYWYRQSLGQGLEFLIYFQGNSAPDKSGLPSDRFSAERTGGSVSTLTIQRTQQEDSAVYLCASSATSGNSYEQYFGPGTRLTVT.

The chain links TRBV19 to TRBJ2-4, with D possibly TRBD1 on 7 matching bases. From germline, CDR1 is LNHDA and CDR2 SQIVND (reference sequence). This CDR3 comprises 15 residues. Trimming took off 5 bases at V and 3 bases at J, with 14 bases between the two ends. CDR3 loop: CASSGRTGGKNIQYF. The CDR3 DNA sequence: TGTGCCAGTAGTGGGAGGACAGGCGGCAAAAACATTCAGTACTTC.

The chain couples TRBV2 to TRBJ1-4; D possibly corresponds to TRBD1 (5 bases). The V gene lost 4 bases and the J gene lost 4 bases, with 16 bases spanning the gap. The CDR3 length is 16 residues. Germline V gives CDR1 SNHLY, CDR2 FYNNEI. CDR3 nucleotides: TGTGCCAGCAGTGGACAGCAGCGTGGGTTTAATGAAAAACTGTTTTTT. Residues: CASSGQQRGFNEKLFF.